A single sample gave rise to the 19 T cell receptor beta chains below, sequenced in a study of T cell responses to AZD1222 COVID-19 vaccine. The data were produced by immunoSEQ multiplex PCR, yet TCRdb's version contains in-frame clones alone and is incomplete. This table has 140,000 or so clones, 85% to 95% appearing once. The sequencing used peripheral blood, collected after recovery from COVID-19. The receptors were sampled from an adult who had recovered from COVID-19.

The chain joins TRBV28 to TRBJ1-2; D is ambiguous. Germline V gives CDR1 MDHEN, CDR2 SYDVKM. The CDR3 sequence is 12 residues long. Trimming removed 3 bases at V and 5 bases at J, with 7 bases between. CDR3 in amino acids: CASSFRVYGYTF. Written as DNA, the CDR3 is TGTGCCAGCAGTTTTCGGGTTTATGGCTACACCTTC.

This rearrangement joins TRBV5-1 to TRBJ1-4, with no clear D. The CDR3 loop spans 15 amino acids. The germline V and J ends were trimmed by 0 bases and 6 bases, with 12 bases remaining between them. Germline CDR1 is SGHRS and CDR2 is YFSETQ. The CDR3 bases are TGCGCCAGCAGCTTGGCACGGCCGAGGGATGAAAAACTGTTTTTT. Amino acid sequence: CASSLARPRDEKLFF.

This chain links TRBV28 with TRBJ1-5; TRBD1 aligns across 10 bases. Looked up from germline, CDR1 is MDHEN and CDR2 is SYDVKM. Trimming at V came to 4 bases and at J to 0 bases, leaving 6 bases not matched to a gene. There are 17 residues in the CDR3. The CDR3 is CASSSGTGAYSNQPQHF. CDR3 sequence (DNA): TGTGCCAGCAGTTCGGGGACAGGGGCTTATAGCAATCAGCCCCAGCATTTT.

The V gene is TRBV7-8, the J gene TRBJ2-7, with a possible D match to TRBD2 (6 bases). Trimming cost V 1 base and J 5 bases, with 12 bases left between them. CDR3 length equals 14 residues. Germline CDR1 SGHVS, CDR2 FQNEAQ. The CDR3 DNA reads as TGTGCCAGCAGCTTAGGTGCCGGGAGTGACGAGCAGTACTTC. Amino acid sequence: CASSLGAGSDEQYF.

The chain has TRBV12-3 or TRBV12-4 and TRBJ2-5, with D hard to call. The germline V and J ends were trimmed by 3 bases and 3 bases, with 8 bases remaining between them. The CDR3 runs 13 residues. The CDR3 nucleotides are TGTGCCAGCAGTTTCGGCAGTAAAGAGACCCAGTACTTC. Protein: CASSFGSKETQYF.

The chain recombines TRBV27 with TRBJ2-5, with a weak D call TRBD2 (6 bases). The CDR3 spans 15 residues. Germline lookup yields CDR1 MNHEY and CDR2 SMNVEV (reference sequence). Trimming took off 2 bases at V and 5 bases at J, with 15 bases between the two ends. The CDR3 here is CASSLKGTRGETQYF. The CDR3 DNA follows: TGTGCCAGCAGTTTAAAAGGGACCCGGGGGGAGACCCAGTACTTC.

The table lists this clone with a few counts. V gene TRBV28 combines with J gene TRBJ1-5; no definite D call. Germline lookup yields CDR1 MDHEN and CDR2 SYDVKM. V lost 8 bases and J 0 bases, leaving 8 bases between the germline ends. The CDR3 loop spans 13 amino acids. CDR3 loop: CASEGYSNQPQHF. DNA for the CDR3: TGTGCCAGCGAGGGTTATAGCAATCAGCCCCAGCATTTT.

The chain carries TRBV11-2 and TRBJ2-2, with D perhaps TRBD1 (6 bases). Germline assignment: CDR1 SGHAT and CDR2 FQNNGV. The CDR3 totals 16 residues. V lost 0 bases and J 7 bases, leaving 15 bases between the germline ends. The CDR3 DNA reads as TGTGCCAGCAGCTTAGAGTTCAGGGGTGAGCGCGGGGAGCTGTTTTTT. Amino acids: CASSLEFRGERGELFF.

This clone has more than one count but fewer than ten. This chain uses TRBV5-4 with TRBJ2-7; 7 bases match TRBD2. Germline lookup yields CDR1 SGHNT and CDR2 YYREEE (reference sequence). After removal of 0 bases from V and 1 base from J, the junction contained 19 bases not matched to a gene. The CDR3 is 20 residues long. CDR3 loop: CASSLALRLAGLEESYEQYF. CDR3 DNA: TGTGCCAGCAGCTTGGCCTTACGACTAGCAGGGTTGGAGGAGTCCTACGAGCAGTACTTC.

V gene TRBV13 combines with J gene TRBJ2-5, with 10 bases that match TRBD2. V dropped 5 bases and J dropped 4; count of bases not matched to a gene: 7. The V gene's germline CDR1 is PRHDT and CDR2 FYEKMQ (reference sequence). The CDR3 spans 15 residues. The DNA of the CDR3 is TGTGCCAGCAGCCCCGGGACTAGCGTAATAGAGACCCAGTACTTC. Its protein product is CASSPGTSVIETQYF.

This chain joins TRBV12-3 or TRBV12-4 and TRBJ1-3, with a tentative D call TRBD1 (5 bases). V lost 8 bases, J lost 0 bases, and 8 bases lay in between. CDR3 length equals 13 residues. CDR3 amino acids: CASEQGSGNTIYF. CDR3 DNA: TGTGCCAGCGAGCAGGGCTCTGGAAACACCATATATTTT.

This rearrangement joins TRBV28 to TRBJ1-1; a possible D gene is TRBD1 (6 bases). The CDR3 covers 15 residues. CDR1 and CDR2 (germline): MDHEN, SYDVKM. Trimming shortened V by 4 bases and J by 4 bases, and 16 bases separated the two germline ends. The CDR3 sequence: CASSSKTGQTTEAFF. The CDR3 nucleotides are TGTGCCAGCAGTTCCAAGACGGGACAAACCACTGAAGCTTTCTTT.

This rearrangement joins TRBV3-1 (or the pseudogene TRBV3-2) to TRBJ2-7; 7 nucleotides agree with TRBD2. This CDR3 is built from 14 residues. The germline V gene has CDR1 LGHDT and CDR2 YNNKEL (reference sequence). J was trimmed by 4 bases and V by 2 bases; bases with no gene match: 5. CDR3 protein: CASSQTRGDYEQYF. CDR3 DNA: TGTGCCAGCAGCCAAACCCGGGGGGATTACGAGCAGTACTTC.

This rearrangement joins TRBV6-5 to TRBJ2-1; maybe TRBD2 (6 bases). Between the trimmed V and J ends, which lost 7 bases and 6 bases, there was a span of 19 bases. The length of the CDR3 is 15 residues. Germline CDR1 reads MNHEY; CDR2 reads SVGAGI. Written as DNA, the CDR3 is TGTGCCAGCACTAAAGGACTACCGCCAGTCAATGAGCAGTTCTTC. Translation: CASTKGLPPVNEQFF.

The chain is built from TRBV4-2 and TRBJ1-1, with D maybe TRBD1 (5 bases). This CDR3 spans 14 amino acids. Trimming removed 6 bases at V and 5 bases at J, with 16 bases between. CDR1 is LGHNA, CDR2 YNFKEQ, per germline. CDR3 nucleotide sequence: TGTGCCAGCAGTCAGACAGTTAGTTGGACTGAAGCTTTCTTT. It specifies CASSQTVSWTEAFF.

The V gene is TRBV4-1, the J gene TRBJ1-2, with 7 bases matching TRBD1. V dropped 1 base and J dropped 0; count of bases not matched to a gene: 2. Germline CDR1 reads MGHRA; CDR2 reads YSYEKL. The CDR3 totals 15 residues. In DNA form, the CDR3 reads TGCGCCAGCAGCCAAGGAGGGACAGCTAACTATGGCTACACCTTC. Its translation is CASSQGGTANYGYTF.

CDR3 bases: TGTGCCAGCAGCCGTGCCCCCCCGGGACTAGCGGGAGGAAACACCGGGGAGCTGTTTTTT. Translating it yields CASSRAPPGLAGGNTGELFF. The chain carries TRBV7-3 and TRBJ2-2, with TRBD2 identical over 15 bases. Looked up from germline, CDR1 is SGHTA and CDR2 is FQGTGA. The V and J ends lost 5 bases and 2 bases, in that order; junction bases with no gene match: 12. CDR3 length equals 20 residues.

The V call is TRBV30, the J call TRBJ1-1, with 8 bases lining up with TRBD1. The CDR3 runs 13 residues. Trimming took 5 bases from V and 1 from J; bases not matched to a gene: 3. Germline assignment: CDR1 GTSNPN and CDR2 SVGIG (reference sequence). CDR3 nucleotide sequence: TGTGCCTGGTATGACAGGGGGAACACTGAAGCTTTCTTT. It encodes CAWYDRGNTEAFF.

V and J are TRBV6-5 and TRBJ1-4; tentatively, D is TRBD1 (6 bases). Trimming pared 4 bases from V and 5 bases from J, leaving 14 bases between. The germline CDR1 and CDR2 sequences are MNHEY and SVGAGI. CDR3 length: 15 residues. CDR3 coding DNA: TGTGCCAGCAGTTCCATACAGGGCTACAATGAAAAACTGTTTTTT. It codes for CASSSIQGYNEKLFF.